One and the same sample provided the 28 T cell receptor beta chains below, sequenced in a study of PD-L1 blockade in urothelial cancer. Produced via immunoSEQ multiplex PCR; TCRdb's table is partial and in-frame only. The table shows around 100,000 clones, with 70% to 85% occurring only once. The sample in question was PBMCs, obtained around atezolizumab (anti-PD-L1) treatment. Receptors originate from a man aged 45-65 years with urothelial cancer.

The CDR3 DNA reads as TGTGCCAGCGGCAGAGGGACAGGGCCCAACGTCCTGACTTTC. This encodes CASGRGTGPNVLTF. The rearrangement uses TRBV27 and TRBJ2-6; 9 bases align to TRBD1. Germline V gene sequence: CDR1 MNHEY, CDR2 SMNVEV (reference sequence). Germline trimming cut 8 bases from V and 8 bases from J; bases unmatched to any gene: 7. CDR3 length: 14 residues.

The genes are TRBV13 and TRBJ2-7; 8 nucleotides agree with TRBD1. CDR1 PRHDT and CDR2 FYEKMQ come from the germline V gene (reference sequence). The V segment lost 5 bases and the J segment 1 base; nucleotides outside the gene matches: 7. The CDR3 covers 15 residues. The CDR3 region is CASSGTGTGSYEQYF. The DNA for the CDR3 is TGTGCCAGCAGCGGGACCGGGACAGGTTCCTACGAGCAGTACTTC.

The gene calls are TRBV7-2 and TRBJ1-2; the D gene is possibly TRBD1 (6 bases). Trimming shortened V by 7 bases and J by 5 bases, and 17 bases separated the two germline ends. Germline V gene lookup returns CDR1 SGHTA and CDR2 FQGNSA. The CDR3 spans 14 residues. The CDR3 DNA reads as TGTGCCAGCACCACGACAGGTGTTGGTTATGGCTACACCTTC. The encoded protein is CASTTTGVGYGYTF.

CDR3 amino acids: CASSVTISGRAGNTYNEQFF. The CDR3 coding sequence is TGTGCCAGCAGCGTAACCATTAGCGGGAGGGCGGGGAACACCTACAATGAGCAGTTCTTC. The V call is TRBV9, the J call TRBJ2-1; TRBD2 agrees at 11 bases. V dropped 1 base and J dropped 2; count of bases not matched to a gene: 14. Germline V gives CDR1 SGDLS, CDR2 YYNGEE. The CDR3 covers 20 residues.

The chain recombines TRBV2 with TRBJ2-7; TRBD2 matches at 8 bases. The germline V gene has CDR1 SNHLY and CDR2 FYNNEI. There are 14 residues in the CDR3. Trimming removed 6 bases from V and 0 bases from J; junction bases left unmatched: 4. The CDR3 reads CASRNSGVSYEQYF. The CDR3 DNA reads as TGTGCCAGCAGAAATAGCGGGGTCTCCTACGAGCAGTACTTC.

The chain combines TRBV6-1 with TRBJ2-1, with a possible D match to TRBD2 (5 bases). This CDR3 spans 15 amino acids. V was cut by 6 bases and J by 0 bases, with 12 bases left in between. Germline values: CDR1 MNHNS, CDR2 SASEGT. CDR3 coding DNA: TGTGCCAGCAGCCCAGTAGCGCCCTCCTACAATGAGCAGTTCTTC. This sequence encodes CASSPVAPSYNEQFF.

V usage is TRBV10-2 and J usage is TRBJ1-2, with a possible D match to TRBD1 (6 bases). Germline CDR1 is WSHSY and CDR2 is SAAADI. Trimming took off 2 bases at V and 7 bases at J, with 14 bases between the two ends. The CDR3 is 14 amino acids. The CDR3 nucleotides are TGCGCCAGCAGTGAGATTACAGGGTGGGGTGGCTACACCTTC. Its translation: CASSEITGWGGYTF.

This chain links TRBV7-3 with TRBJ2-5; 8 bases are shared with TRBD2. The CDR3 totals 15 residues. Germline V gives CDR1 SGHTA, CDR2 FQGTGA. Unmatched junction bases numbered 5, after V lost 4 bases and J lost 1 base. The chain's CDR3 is CASSSIAGPQETQYF. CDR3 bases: TGTGCCAGCAGCTCCATAGCGGGGCCCCAAGAGACCCAGTACTTC.

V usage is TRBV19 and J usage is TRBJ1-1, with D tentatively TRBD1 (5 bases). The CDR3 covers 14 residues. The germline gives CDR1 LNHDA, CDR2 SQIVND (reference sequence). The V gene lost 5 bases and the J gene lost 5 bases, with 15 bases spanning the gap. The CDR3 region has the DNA TGTGCCAGTAGTGTGCGGGGGAGGAAGACTGAAGCTTTCTTT. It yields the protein CASSVRGRKTEAFF. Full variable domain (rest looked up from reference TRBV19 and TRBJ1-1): DGGITQSPKYLFRKEGQNVTLSCEQNLNHDAMYWYRQDPGQGLRLIYYSQIVNDFQKGDIAEGYSVSREKKESFPLTVTSAQKNPTAFYLCASSVRGRKTEAFFGQGTRLTVV.

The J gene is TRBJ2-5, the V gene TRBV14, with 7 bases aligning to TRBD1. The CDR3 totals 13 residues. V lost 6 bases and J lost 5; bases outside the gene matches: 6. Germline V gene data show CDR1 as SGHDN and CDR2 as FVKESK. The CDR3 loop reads CASRLQGTETQYF. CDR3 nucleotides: TGTGCCAGCAGACTACAGGGGACGGAGACCCAGTACTTC.

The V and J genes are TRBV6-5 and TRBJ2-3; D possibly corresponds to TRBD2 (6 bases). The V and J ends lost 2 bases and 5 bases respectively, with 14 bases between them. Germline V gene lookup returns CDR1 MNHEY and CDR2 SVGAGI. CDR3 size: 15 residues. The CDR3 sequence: CASSYLTGVGDTQYF. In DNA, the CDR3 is TGTGCCAGCAGTTACCTGACGGGAGTTGGAGATACGCAGTATTTT.

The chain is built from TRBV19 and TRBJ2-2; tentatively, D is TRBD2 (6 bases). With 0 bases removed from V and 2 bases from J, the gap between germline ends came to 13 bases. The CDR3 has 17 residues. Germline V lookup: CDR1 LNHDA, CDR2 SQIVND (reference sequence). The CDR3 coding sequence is TGTGCCAGTAGTATAGACCCGAGGAGGGTAAACACCGGGGAGCTGTTTTTT. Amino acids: CASSIDPRRVNTGELFF. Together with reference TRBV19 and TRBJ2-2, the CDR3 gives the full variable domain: DGGITQSPKYLFRKEGQNVTLSCEQNLNHDAMYWYRQDPGQGLRLIYYSQIVNDFQKGDIAEGYSVSREKKESFPLTVTSAQKNPTAFYLCASSIDPRRVNTGELFFGEGSRLTVL.

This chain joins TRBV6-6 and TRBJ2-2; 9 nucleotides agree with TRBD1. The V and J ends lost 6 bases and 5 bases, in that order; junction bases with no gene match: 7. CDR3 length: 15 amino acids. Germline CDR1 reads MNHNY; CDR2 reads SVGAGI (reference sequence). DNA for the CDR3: TGTGCCAGCAGAAACCGGGACAGGGTGACCGGGGAGCTGTTTTTT. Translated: CASRNRDRVTGELFF.

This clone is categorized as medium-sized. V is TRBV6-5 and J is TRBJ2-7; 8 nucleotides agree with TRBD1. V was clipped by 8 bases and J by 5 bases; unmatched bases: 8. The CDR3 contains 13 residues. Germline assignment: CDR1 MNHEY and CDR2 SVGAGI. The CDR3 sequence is CASGGGQVDEQYF. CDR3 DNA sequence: TGTGCCAGCGGAGGGGGACAGGTGGACGAGCAGTACTTC.

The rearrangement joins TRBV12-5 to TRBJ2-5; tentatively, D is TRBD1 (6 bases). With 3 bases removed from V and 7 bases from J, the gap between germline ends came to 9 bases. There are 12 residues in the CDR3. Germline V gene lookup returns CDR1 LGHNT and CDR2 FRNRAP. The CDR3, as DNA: TGTGCTAGTGGTTTTTGGGGGCTGACCCAGTACTTC. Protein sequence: CASGFWGLTQYF.

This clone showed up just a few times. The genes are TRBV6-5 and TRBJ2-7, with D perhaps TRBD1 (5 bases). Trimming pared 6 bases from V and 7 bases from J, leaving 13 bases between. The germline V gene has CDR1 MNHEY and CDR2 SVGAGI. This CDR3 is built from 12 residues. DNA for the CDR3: TGTGCCAGCAGCCTCTTGGGGCAAGAGCAGTACTTC. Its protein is CASSLLGQEQYF.

CDR3 in DNA: TGTGCCACCAGCAGAGGGGGGCTAGGCGAGTACAATGAGCAGTTCTTC. Protein: CATSRGGLGEYNEQFF. The chain has TRBV15 and TRBJ2-1; D perhaps matches TRBD1 (6 bases). Germline CDR1 LNHNV, CDR2 YYDKDF (reference sequence). V was trimmed by 1 base and J by 4 bases, leaving 14 bases between them. The CDR3 runs 16 residues.

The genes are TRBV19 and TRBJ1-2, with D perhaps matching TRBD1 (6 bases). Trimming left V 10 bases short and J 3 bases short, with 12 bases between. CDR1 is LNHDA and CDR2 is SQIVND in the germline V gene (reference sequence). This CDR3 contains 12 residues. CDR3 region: CATAKGDYGYTF. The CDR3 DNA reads TGTGCCACTGCGAAGGGGGACTATGGCTACACCTTC.

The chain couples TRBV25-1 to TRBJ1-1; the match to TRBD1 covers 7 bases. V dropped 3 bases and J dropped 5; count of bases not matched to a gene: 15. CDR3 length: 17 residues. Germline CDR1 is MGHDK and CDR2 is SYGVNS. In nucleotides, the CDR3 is TGTGCCAGCAGTGACCCATCAGTTACAGGGGAAGGTACTGAAGCTTTCTTT. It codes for CASSDPSVTGEGTEAFF. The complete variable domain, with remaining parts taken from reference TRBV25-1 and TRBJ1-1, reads EADIYQTPRYLVIGTGKKITLECSQTMGHDKMYWYQQDPGMELHLIHYSYGVNSTEKGDLSSESTVSRIRTEHFPLTLESARPSHTSQYLCASSDPSVTGEGTEAFFGQGTRLTVV.

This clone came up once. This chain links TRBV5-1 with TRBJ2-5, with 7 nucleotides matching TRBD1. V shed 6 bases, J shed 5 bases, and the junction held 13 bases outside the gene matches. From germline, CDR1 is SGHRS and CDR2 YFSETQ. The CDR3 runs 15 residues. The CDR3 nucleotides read TGCGCCAGCAAGAAGGAAACAGGGGTGTGGGAGACCCAGTACTTC. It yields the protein CASKKETGVWETQYF.

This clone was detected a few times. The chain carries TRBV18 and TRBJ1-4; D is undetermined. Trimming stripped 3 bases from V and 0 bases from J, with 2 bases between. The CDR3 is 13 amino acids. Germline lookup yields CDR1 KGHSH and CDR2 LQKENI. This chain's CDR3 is CASSPTTNEKLFF. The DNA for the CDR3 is TGTGCCAGCTCACCCACAACTAATGAAAAACTGTTTTTT. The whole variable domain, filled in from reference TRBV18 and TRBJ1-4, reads NAGVMQNPRHLVRRRGQEARLRCSPMKGHSHVYWYRQLPEEGLKFMVYLQKENIIDESGMPKERFSAEFPKEGPSILRIQQVVRGDSAAYFCASSPTTNEKLFFGSGTQLSVL.

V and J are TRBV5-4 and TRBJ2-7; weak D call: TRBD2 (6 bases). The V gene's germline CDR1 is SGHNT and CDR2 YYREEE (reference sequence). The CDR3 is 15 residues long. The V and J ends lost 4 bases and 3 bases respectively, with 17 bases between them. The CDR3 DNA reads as TGTGCCAGCAGCCCGGGGACTGAATTAGGCTACGAGCAGTACTTC. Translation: CASSPGTELGYEQYF.

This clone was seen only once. This chain's CDR3 is CASSPPSGGETQYF. CDR3 in DNA: TGTGCCAGCTCACCTCCGAGCGGGGGAGAGACCCAGTACTTC. The V and J genes are TRBV18 and TRBJ2-5; 8 nucleotides align to TRBD2. CDR3 length equals 14 residues. In germline, CDR1 is KGHSH, CDR2 LQKENI. Trimming cost V 3 bases and J 4 bases; bases outside gene matches: 4.

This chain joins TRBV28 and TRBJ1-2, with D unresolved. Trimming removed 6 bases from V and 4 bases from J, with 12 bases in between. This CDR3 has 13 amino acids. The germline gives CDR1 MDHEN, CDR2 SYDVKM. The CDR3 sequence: CASRLGFPYGYTF. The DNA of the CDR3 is TGTGCCAGCAGACTAGGGTTTCCCTATGGCTACACCTTC.

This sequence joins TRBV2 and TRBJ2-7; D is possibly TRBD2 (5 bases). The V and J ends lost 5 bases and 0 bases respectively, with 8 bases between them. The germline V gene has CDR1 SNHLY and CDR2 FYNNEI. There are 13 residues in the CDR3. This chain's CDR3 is CASSRRSSYEQYF. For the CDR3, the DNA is TGTGCCAGCAGTAGGAGGAGCTCCTACGAGCAGTACTTC.

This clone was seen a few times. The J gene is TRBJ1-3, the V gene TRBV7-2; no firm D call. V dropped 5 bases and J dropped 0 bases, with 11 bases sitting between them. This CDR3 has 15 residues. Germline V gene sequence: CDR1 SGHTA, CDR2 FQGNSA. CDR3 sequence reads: CASSKDSSSGNTIYF. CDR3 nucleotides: TGTGCCAGCAGCAAGGACTCGAGCTCTGGAAACACCATATATTTT.

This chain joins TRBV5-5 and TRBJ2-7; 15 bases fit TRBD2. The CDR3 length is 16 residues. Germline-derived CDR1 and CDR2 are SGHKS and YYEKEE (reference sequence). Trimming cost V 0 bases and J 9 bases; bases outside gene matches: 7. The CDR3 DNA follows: TGTGCCAGCAGCTTGGCGGGACTAGCGGGAGGAGTTCGGCAGTACTTC. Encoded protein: CASSLAGLAGGVRQYF.

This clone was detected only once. The DNA of the CDR3 is TGTGCCAGCAGCGCCACACCCTCGGGAGTCACCGGGGAGCTGTTTTTT. It translates to CASSATPSGVTGELFF. The genes are TRBV9 and TRBJ2-2; perhaps TRBD2 as D (6 bases). Trimming removed 3 bases at V and 4 bases at J, with 16 bases between. The CDR3 is 16 residues long. Germline CDR1 and CDR2: SGDLS and YYNGEE.